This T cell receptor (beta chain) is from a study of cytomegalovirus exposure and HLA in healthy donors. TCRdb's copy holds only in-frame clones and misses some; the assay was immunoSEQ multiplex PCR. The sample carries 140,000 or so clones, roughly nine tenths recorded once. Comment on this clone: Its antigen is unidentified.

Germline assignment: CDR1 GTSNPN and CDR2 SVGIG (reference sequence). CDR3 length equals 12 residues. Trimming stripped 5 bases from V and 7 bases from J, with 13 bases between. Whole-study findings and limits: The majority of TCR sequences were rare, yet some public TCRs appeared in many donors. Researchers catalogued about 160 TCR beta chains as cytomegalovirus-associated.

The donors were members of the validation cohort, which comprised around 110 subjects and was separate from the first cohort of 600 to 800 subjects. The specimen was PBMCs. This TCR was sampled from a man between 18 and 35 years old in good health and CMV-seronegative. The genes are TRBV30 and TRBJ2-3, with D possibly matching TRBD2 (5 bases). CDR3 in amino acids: CAWGPDSYTQYF. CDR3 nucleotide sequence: TGTGCCTGGGGTCCGGACTCCTATACGCAGTATTTT.